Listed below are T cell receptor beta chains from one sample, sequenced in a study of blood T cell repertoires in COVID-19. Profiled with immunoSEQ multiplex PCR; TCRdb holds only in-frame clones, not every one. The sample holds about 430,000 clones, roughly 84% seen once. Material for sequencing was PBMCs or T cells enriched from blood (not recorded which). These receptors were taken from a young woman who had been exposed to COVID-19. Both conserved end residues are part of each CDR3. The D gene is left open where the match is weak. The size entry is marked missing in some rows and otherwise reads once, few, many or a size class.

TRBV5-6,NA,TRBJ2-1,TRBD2,TGTGCCAGCATGAGACGGGAGGGGGAGCGCTCCTACAATGAGCAGTTCTTC,CASMRREGERSYNEQFF
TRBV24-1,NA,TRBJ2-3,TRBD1,TGTGCCACCAGTGATGACAGGGGTTTAGGGGATACGCAGTATTTT,CATSDDRGLGDTQYF
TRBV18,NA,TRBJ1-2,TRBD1,TGTGCCAGCTCAGGGGGCCAGGGGGCGCGAGGCTACACCTTC,CASSGGQGARGYTF
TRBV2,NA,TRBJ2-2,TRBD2,TGTGCCAGCAGTCCGAGACTAGCGGGAACCGGGGAGCTGTTTTTT,CASSPRLAGTGELFF
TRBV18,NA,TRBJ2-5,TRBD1,TGTGCCAGCTCACCAAGGACAGGGACTGGAGAGACCCAGTACTTC,CASSPRTGTGETQYF
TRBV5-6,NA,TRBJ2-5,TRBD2,TGTGCCAGCAGCTTAGGACTAGGAGAAGAGACCCAGTACTTC,CASSLGLGEETQYF
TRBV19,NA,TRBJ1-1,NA,TGTGCCAGTAGAAGGGGTAACACTGAAGCTTTCTTT,CASRRGNTEAFF
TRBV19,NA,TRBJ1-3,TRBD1,TGTGCCAGTAGTATCTCCGGGACAGCGTCCTCTGGAAACACCATATATTTT,CASSISGTASSGNTIYF
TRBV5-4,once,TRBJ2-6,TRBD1,TGTGCCAGCAGCTACGGACAGGGGATCGGCTCTGGGGCCAACGTCCTGACTTTC,CASSYGQGIGSGANVLTF
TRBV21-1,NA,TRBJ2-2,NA,TGTGCCAGCAGCACGGGGACTAGCGGGGGATTAGGGGAGCTGTTTTTT,CASSTGTSGGLGELFF
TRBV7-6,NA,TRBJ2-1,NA,TGTGCCAGCAGCGCAGTGGGGGGTTTGGCCTACAATGAGCAGTTCTTC,CASSAVGGLAYNEQFF
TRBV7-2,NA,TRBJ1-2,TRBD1,TGTGCCAGCAGCTTAGGGACAGGGAACTATGGCTACACCTTC,CASSLGTGNYGYTF
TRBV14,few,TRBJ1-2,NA,TGTGCCAGCAGCCAAGAAAGCAGGATTACCGGCTACACCTTC,CASSQESRITGYTF
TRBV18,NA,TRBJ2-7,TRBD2,TGTGCCAGCTCACCAAGACTAGCGGTGATTTACGAGCAGTACTTC,CASSPRLAVIYEQYF
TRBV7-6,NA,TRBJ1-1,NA,TGTGCCAGCAGCTTGTATCTTAAGGGACTCTTGATAAACACTGAAGCTTTCTTT,CASSLYLKGLLINTEAFF
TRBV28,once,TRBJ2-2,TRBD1,TGTGCCAGCAGAACCGACAGGGCTGGAGGCACCGGGGAGCTGTTTTTT,CASRTDRAGGTGELFF
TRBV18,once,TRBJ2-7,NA,TGTGCCAGCTCACCTAGCAGGGATTACGAGCAGTACTTC,CASSPSRDYEQYF
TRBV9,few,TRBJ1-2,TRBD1,TGTGCCAGCAGCAAAGACAGGGGGGACTATGGCTACACCTTC,CASSKDRGDYGYTF
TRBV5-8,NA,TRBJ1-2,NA,TGTGCCAGCAGCTTGCCCGGGGATGGCTACACCTTC,CASSLPGDGYTF
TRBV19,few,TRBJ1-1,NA,TGTGCCAGTAGTATGTCCCGGGCGGGGAACACTGAAGCTTTCTTT,CASSMSRAGNTEAFF
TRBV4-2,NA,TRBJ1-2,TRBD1,TGTGCCAGCAGCCAAGTCGCTACAGGGGGTGGGTATGGCTACACCTTC,CASSQVATGGGYGYTF
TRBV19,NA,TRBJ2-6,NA,TGTGCCAGTAGAAGTGGGAGCTCTGGGGCCAACGTCCTGACTTTC,CASRSGSSGANVLTF
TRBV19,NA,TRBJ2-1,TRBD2,TGTGCCAGTAGAGGCGGGACTAGCGGGGTGTCCTACAATGAGCAGTTCTTC,CASRGGTSGVSYNEQFF
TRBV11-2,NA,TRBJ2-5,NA,TGTGCCAGCAGCTTTGACAGTCGGGGGGAGACCCAGTACTTC,CASSFDSRGETQYF
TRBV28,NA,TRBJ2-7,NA,TGTGCCAGCAGTTTACTAATAGGCCAGGCTACGCAGTACTTC,CASSLLIGQATQYF
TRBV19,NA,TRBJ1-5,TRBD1,TGTGCCAGTAAGAATCGGGACAGGGACAATCAGCCCCAGCATTTT,CASKNRDRDNQPQHF
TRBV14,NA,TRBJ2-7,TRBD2,TGTGCCAGCAGCCAAGAGAAGCGGGAGAAAACATACGAGCAGTACTTC,CASSQEKREKTYEQYF
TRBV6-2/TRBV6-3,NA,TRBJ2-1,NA,TGTGCCAGCAGTTACCTTTCCTTAGTCGGCAATGAGCAGTTCTTC,CASSYLSLVGNEQFF
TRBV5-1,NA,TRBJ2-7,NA,TGCGCCAGCAGCTTGGTGGGGGCTGGTGTGCAGTGGGAGCAGTACTTC,CASSLVGAGVQWEQYF
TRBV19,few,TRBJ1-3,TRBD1,TGTGCCAGTATGGAGGGGGCCTCTGGAAACACCATATATTTT,CASMEGASGNTIYF
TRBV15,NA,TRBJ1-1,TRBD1,TGTGCCACCAGCAGTGGAGGGGACAGGGAAGCTTTCTTT,CATSSGGDREAFF
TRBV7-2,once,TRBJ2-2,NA,TGTGCCAGCAGCTTAGATCAGTACACCGGGGAGCTGTTTTTT,CASSLDQYTGELFF
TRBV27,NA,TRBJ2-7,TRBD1,TGTGCCAGCAGGTGGACAGGGGCCTACGAGCAGTACTTC,CASRWTGAYEQYF
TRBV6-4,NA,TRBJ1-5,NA,TGTGCCAGCAGTGACAACGCGGGGGGCAATCAGCCCCAGCATTTT,CASSDNAGGNQPQHF
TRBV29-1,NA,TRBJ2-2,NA,TGCAGCGTTGAATTTGGGGGCCTGAACACCGGGGAGCTGTTTTTT,CSVEFGGLNTGELFF
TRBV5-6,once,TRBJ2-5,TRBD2,TGTGCCAGCACCAAGTTAGCGGGAGCAGAGACCCAGTACTTC,CASTKLAGAETQYF
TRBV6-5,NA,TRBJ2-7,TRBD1,TGTGCCAGCAGTTCCGGGGGACAGGGAGTTTACGAGCAGTACTTC,CASSSGGQGVYEQYF